This T cell receptor (beta chain) was captured in a study of Ad26.COV2.S vaccination and SARS-CoV-2 variants. TCRdb's table, derived via immunoSEQ multiplex PCR, lists solely in-frame clones and lacks some. Of approximately 97,000 clones listed, around 80% are singletons. The CDR3 has 14 residues. With 5 bases clipped from V and 7 bases from J, the junction kept 8 bases outside the gene matches. The germline V gene encodes CDR1 MNHEY and CDR2 SVGAGI. The chain uses TRBV6-5 and TRBJ1-2; the match to TRBD1 covers 9 bases. The clonotype originates from a human donor who had recovered from COVID-19. The starting material was peripheral blood, obtained after recovery from COVID-19. The CDR3 loop reads CASSRGQGTGGYTF. In nucleotides, the CDR3 is TGTGCCAGCAGTCGAGGACAGGGGACTGGTGGCTACACCTTC.